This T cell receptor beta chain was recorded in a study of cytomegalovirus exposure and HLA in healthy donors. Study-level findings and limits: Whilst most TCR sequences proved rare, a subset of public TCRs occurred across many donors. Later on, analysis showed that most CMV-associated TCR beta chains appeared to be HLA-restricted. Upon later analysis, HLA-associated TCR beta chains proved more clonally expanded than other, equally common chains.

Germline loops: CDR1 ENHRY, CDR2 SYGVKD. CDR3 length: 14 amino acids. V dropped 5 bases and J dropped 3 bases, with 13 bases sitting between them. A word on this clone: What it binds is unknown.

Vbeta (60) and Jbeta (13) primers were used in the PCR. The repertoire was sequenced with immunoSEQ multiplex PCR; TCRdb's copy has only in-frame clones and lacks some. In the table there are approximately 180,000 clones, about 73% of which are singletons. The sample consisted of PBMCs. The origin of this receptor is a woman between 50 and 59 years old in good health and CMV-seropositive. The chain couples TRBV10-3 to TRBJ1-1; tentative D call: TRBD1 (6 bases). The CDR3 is CAISKQGGDTEAFF. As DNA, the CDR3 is TGTGCCATCAGTAAACAGGGTGGTGACACTGAAGCTTTCTTT.